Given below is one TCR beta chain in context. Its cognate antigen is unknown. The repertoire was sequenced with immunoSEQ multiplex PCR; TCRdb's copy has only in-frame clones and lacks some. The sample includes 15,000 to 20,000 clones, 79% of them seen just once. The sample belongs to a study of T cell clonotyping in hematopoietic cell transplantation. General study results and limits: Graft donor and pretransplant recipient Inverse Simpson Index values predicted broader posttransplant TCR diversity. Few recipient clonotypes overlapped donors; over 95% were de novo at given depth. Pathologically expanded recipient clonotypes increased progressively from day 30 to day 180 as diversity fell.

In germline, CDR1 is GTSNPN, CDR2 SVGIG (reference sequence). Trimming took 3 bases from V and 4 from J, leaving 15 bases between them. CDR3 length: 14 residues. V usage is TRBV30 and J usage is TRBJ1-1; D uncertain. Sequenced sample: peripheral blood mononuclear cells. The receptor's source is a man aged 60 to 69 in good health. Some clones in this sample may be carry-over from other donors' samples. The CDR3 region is CAWRALGSGTEAFF. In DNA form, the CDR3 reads TGTGCCTGGAGAGCTCTCGGGAGTGGCACTGAAGCTTTCTTT. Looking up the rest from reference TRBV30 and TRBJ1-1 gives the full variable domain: SQTIHQWPATLVQPVGSPLSLECTVEGTSNPNLYWYRQAAGRGLQLLFYSVGIGQISSEVPQNLSASRPQDRQFILSSKKLLLSDSGFYLCAWRALGSGTEAFFGQGTRLTVV.